The entry below describes one TCR beta chain. Its target is not known. Trimming removed 3 bases from V and 3 bases from J; junction bases left unmatched: 2. Germline assignment: CDR1 SGHNT and CDR2 YYREEE (reference sequence). The CDR3 is 14 amino acids. This sample stems from a study of OX40 agonist ivuxolimab in advanced cancers. Whole-study results and caveats: Some nonresponders additionally presented with little normalized T-cell clonal expansion.

The assay was immunoSEQ multiplex PCR, and TCRdb's table has in-frame clones only and misses some. Altogether 41,000 or so clones are present, 70% to 85% being singletons, with the ten largest covering approximately 22%. The source is an adult with an advanced solid tumor such as melanoma, head and neck, liver or kidney cancer. The chain links TRBV5-4 to TRBJ2-7, with TRBD1 matching over 11 bases. The sequencing used CD4+ or CD8+ T cells sorted from blood, collected in a trial of the OX40 agonist ivuxolimab. Here the CDR3 reads CASSSGTGGYEQYF. CDR3 bases: TGTGCCAGCAGCTCCGGGACAGGGGGCTACGAGCAGTACTTC. The full variable domain, its missing parts supplied by reference TRBV5-4 and TRBJ2-7, is ETGVTQSPTHLIKTRGQQVTLRCSSQSGHNTVSWYQQALGQGPQFIFQYYREEENGRGNFPPRFSGLQFPNYSSELNVNALELDDSALYLCASSSGTGGYEQYFGPGTRLTVT.